The clone carrying this T cell receptor beta chain was recorded a few times. From RNA transcripts, TCR beta CDR3 regions were amplified. The HTBI set primed first-round TCR CDR3 RT-PCR. TCRdb analysed the multiplex PCR reads with MiXCR anew, one entry per CDR3 protein. Seen here are 480,000 or so distinct CDR3 sequences, about 15% observed once, and the top ten hold 15% to 20%. This entry is derived from a study of T cells in Graves' hyperthyroidism and ophthalmopathy. This CDR3 is built from 15 residues. Germline-derived CDR1 and CDR2 are LNHDA and SQIVND (reference sequence). V was cut by 1 base and J by 2 bases, with 11 bases left in between. Across 18 months, stable Graves' hyperthyroidism was marked by no progression to ophthalmopathy. A roughly 10 ml volume of fresh peripheral blood provided the PBMCs.

The chain recombines TRBV19 with TRBJ2-5; tentatively, D is TRBD2 (6 bases). Sequenced input: blood. The receptor's source is a woman aged 18-35 years with Graves' hyperthyroidism. CDR3 in amino acids: CASSIARTIQETQYF. CDR3 DNA sequence: TGTGCCAGTAGTATAGCTCGGACTATACAAGAGACCCAGTACTTC.